These 30 T cell receptor beta chains came from one sample sequenced in a study of CD8 T cells in Susac syndrome. The RNA input was about 0.5 to 1 ug, and it was reverse transcribed with random hexamers. TCRdb ran MiXCR on the immunoSEQ multiplex PCR reads and lists one entry per CDR3 protein. This table has 95,000 to 150,000 distinct CDR3 sequences, approximately 96% appearing once. Sequences were obtained from CD4+ T cells from PBMCs. The receptors originated from a human donor with Susac syndrome.

The chain uses TRBV20-1 and TRBJ2-3; D unresolved. Trimming removed 5 bases at V and 2 bases at J, with 11 bases between. This CDR3 is built from 13 residues. From germline, CDR1 is DFQATT and CDR2 SNEGSKA (reference sequence). The CDR3 DNA reads TGCAGTGCTGGGCAAGATTACACAGATACGCAGTATTTT. It translates to CSAGQDYTDTQYF.

The V gene is TRBV29-1, the J gene TRBJ2-7; 7 bases are a match to TRBD1. Per germline, CDR1 SQVTM and CDR2 ANQGSEA. Trimming at V came to 7 bases and at J to 1 base, leaving 4 bases not matched to a gene. This CDR3 has 12 residues. This CDR3 is CSGRQGSYEQYF. The CDR3 nucleotides are TGCAGCGGTCGACAGGGTTCCTACGAGCAGTACTTC.

For the CDR3, the DNA is TGTGCCAGCAGACAGGGACAGGGCTTGGGGCAGCCCCAGCATTTT. Its protein product is CASRQGQGLGQPQHF. The V call is TRBV12-3 or TRBV12-4, the J call TRBJ1-5; TRBD1 matches at 9 bases. The CDR3 loop spans 15 amino acids. The junction had 10 bases not matched to a gene; V was cut back by 6 bases and J by 7 bases.

The chain has TRBV29-1 and TRBJ1-4; 8 bases fit TRBD1. The CDR3 length is 13 residues. J lost 7 bases, V lost 7 bases, and 8 bases had no gene match. Germline lookup yields CDR1 SQVTM and CDR2 ANQGSEA. The CDR3 DNA is TGCAGCGCCTCAGGGGGCACGGCTGAAAAACTGTTTTTT. Translation gives CSASGGTAEKLFF.

V is TRBV12-3 or TRBV12-4 and J is TRBJ2-3, with D perhaps matching TRBD1 (6 bases). This CDR3 contains 15 residues. V gave up 6 bases and J gave up 0 bases, with 13 bases separating them. In nucleotides, the CDR3 is TGTGCCAGCAGACCTTCAGGGGCTAGCACAGATACGCAGTATTTT. Amino acid sequence: CASRPSGASTDTQYF.

The V and J genes are TRBV20-1 and TRBJ2-5; D is unclear. Germline lookup yields CDR1 DFQATT and CDR2 SNEGSKA (reference sequence). V dropped 2 bases and J dropped 1 base, with 14 bases sitting between them. This CDR3 comprises 15 residues. The CDR3 spells CSARNAGIPQETQYF. In DNA, the CDR3 is TGCAGTGCTAGAAATGCTGGGATCCCCCAAGAGACCCAGTACTTC.

Notes on this clonotype: The junction shows a germline mismatch at one end, possibly a read error. The gene calls are TRBV29-1 and TRBJ2-3; 8 nucleotides match TRBD1. The CDR3 totals 11 residues. From germline, CDR1 is SQVTM and CDR2 ANQGSEA. The CDR3 loop is CSVGGTGTQYF. In nucleotides, the CDR3 is TGCAGCGTTGGGGGGACAGGTACGCAGTATTTT.

The V call is TRBV3-1, the J call TRBJ2-1, with D unresolved. Per germline, CDR1 LGHDT and CDR2 YNNKEL (reference sequence). This CDR3 is 12 amino acids long. The ends were cut back, 4 bases at V and 9 bases at J, with 10 bases in the middle. CDR3 amino acids: CASSPAFSEQFF. Written as DNA, the CDR3 is TGTGCCAGCAGCCCAGCATTCAGTGAGCAGTTCTTC.

The gene calls are TRBV24-1 and TRBJ2-2; 7 bases agree with TRBD1. CDR1 is KGHDR and CDR2 is SFDVKD in the germline V gene. This CDR3 comprises 16 residues. V was pared by 6 bases and J by 3 bases, with 9 bases of the junction left unmatched. Written as DNA, the CDR3 is TGTGCCACCAGTTTGACAGGGCGGACGGACACCGGGGAGCTGTTTTTT. It is translated as CATSLTGRTDTGELFF.

V gene TRBV3-1 combines with J gene TRBJ2-7; D gene unclear. Trimming took 9 bases from V and 1 from J, leaving 10 bases between them. This CDR3 contains 12 residues. In germline, CDR1 is LGHDT, CDR2 YNNKEL (reference sequence). The CDR3 here is CASEARSYEQYF. The CDR3 bases are TGTGCCAGTGAGGCAAGGTCCTACGAGCAGTACTTC.

The rearrangement links TRBV27 to TRBJ1-1; weak D call: TRBD1 (6 bases). With 7 bases removed from V and 0 bases from J, the gap between germline ends came to 9 bases. The CDR3 runs 13 residues. Germline V gives CDR1 MNHEY, CDR2 SMNVEV (reference sequence). This CDR3 is CASIQGMNTEAFF. The CDR3 coding sequence is TGTGCCAGCATCCAGGGGATGAACACTGAAGCTTTCTTT.

The chain couples TRBV12-3 or TRBV12-4 to TRBJ1-5; 10 nucleotides agree with TRBD1. There are 17 residues in the CDR3. J was trimmed by 2 bases and V by 5 bases; bases with no gene match: 9. The CDR3: CASSPPTGGGGNQPQHF. CDR3 in DNA: TGTGCCAGCAGTCCTCCGACAGGGGGCGGGGGCAATCAGCCCCAGCATTTT.

V usage is TRBV20-1 and J usage is TRBJ2-7, with D perhaps TRBD2 (5 bases). The length of the CDR3 is 13 residues. Germline loops: CDR1 DFQATT, CDR2 SNEGSKA (reference sequence). V shed 1 base and J shed 0 bases, with 7 bases lying between them. The CDR3 sequence: CSARVGSSYEQYF. DNA for the CDR3: TGCAGTGCTAGAGTGGGGAGCTCCTACGAGCAGTACTTC.

The chain couples TRBV6-5 to TRBJ2-5; either TRBD1 or TRBD2 may fit D (6 bases each). CDR3 size: 14 residues. Germline V CDR1 and CDR2: MNHEY, SVGAGI. Trimming removed 6 bases from V and 1 base from J, with 12 bases in between. CDR3 region: CASRRGQFQETQYF. The CDR3 DNA sequence: TGTGCCAGCAGACGGGGGCAGTTCCAAGAGACCCAGTACTTC.

The chain employs TRBV2 and TRBJ1-1, with D unresolved. V was shortened by 4 bases and J by 9 bases, with 6 bases between the two germline ends. The CDR3 runs 10 residues. The V gene's germline CDR1 is SNHLY and CDR2 FYNNEI. The CDR3 region is CASSVTKAFF. In DNA form, the CDR3 reads TGTGCCAGCAGTGTTACAAAAGCTTTCTTT.

CDR3 region: CASSMMGLADPGEQYF. CDR3 nucleotides: TGTGCCAGCAGCATGATGGGACTAGCGGACCCCGGCGAGCAGTACTTC. The chain has TRBV7-3 and TRBJ2-7; TRBD2 agrees at 11 bases. Germline loops: CDR1 SGHTA, CDR2 FQGTGA. The CDR3 length is 16 residues. J gave up 6 bases and V 5 bases, and 12 bases lay outside the gene matches.

This chain joins TRBV5-6 and TRBJ1-1; D not resolved. CDR1 and CDR2 (germline): SGHDT, YYEEEE. V shed 4 bases and J shed 11 bases, with 15 bases lying between them. The CDR3 runs 12 residues. CDR3 amino acids: CASSLWERTAFF. CDR3 nucleotide sequence: TGTGCCAGCAGCCTATGGGAAAGGACGGCTTTCTTT.

The chain employs TRBV28 and TRBJ2-3, with 7 bases that match TRBD2. Germline CDR1 reads MDHEN; CDR2 reads SYDVKM. V trimming: 2 bases; J trimming: 0 bases; junction bases outside the gene matches: 5. The CDR3 is made up of 16 amino acids. For the CDR3, the DNA is TGTGCCAGCAGTTTACTAGCGGAGGGGAGCACAGATACGCAGTATTTT. Amino acids: CASSLLAEGSTDTQYF.

V usage is TRBV6-5 and J usage is TRBJ2-3, with D possibly being TRBD1 (6 bases). V shed 7 bases and J shed 7 bases, with 21 bases lying between them. The CDR3 contains 15 residues. The germline V gene encodes CDR1 MNHEY and CDR2 SVGAGI. CDR3 coding DNA: TGTGCCAGCACCCCCGGAGGACAGAGCTTACATACGCAGTATTTT. Amino acids: CASTPGGQSLHTQYF.

For the CDR3, the DNA is TGTGCCAGCAGTTACTCTCCCCCCTCAGGGGGCTGGGGCTACACCTTC. It encodes CASSYSPPSGGWGYTF. The V call is TRBV6-5, the J call TRBJ1-2; 8 bases agree with TRBD1. Germline CDR1 reads MNHEY; CDR2 reads SVGAGI. The J segment lost 8 bases and the V segment lost 0 bases, leaving 11 bases of the junction unmatched. The CDR3 loop spans 16 amino acids.

The chain employs TRBV7-8 and TRBJ1-3; D may be TRBD1 (6 bases). Germline V gene lookup returns CDR1 SGHVS and CDR2 FQNEAQ. This CDR3 comprises 17 residues. Trimming stripped 0 bases from V and 0 bases from J, with 12 bases between. The CDR3 nucleotides read TGTGCCAGCAGCTTAGCTCTACGGGGGGCCTCTGGAAACACCATATATTTT. Translation: CASSLALRGASGNTIYF.

The rearrangement links TRBV4-3 to TRBJ2-2, with D unresolved. V was clipped by 4 bases and J by 5 bases, with 8 bases between them. The CDR3 is 13 amino acids. Looked up from germline, CDR1 is LGHNA and CDR2 is YSLEER. The CDR3 sequence is CASSLEETGELFF. CDR3 in DNA: TGCGCCAGCAGCCTCGAGGAAACCGGGGAGCTGTTTTTT.

The chain employs TRBV7-2 and TRBJ2-1, with unresolved D. Germline assignment: CDR1 SGHTA and CDR2 FQGNSA. V was clipped by 3 bases and J by 4 bases, with 13 bases between them. The CDR3 consists of 15 residues. CDR3 amino acids: CASSLVLGSYNEQFF. DNA for the CDR3: TGTGCCAGCAGCTTGGTCCTAGGGTCTTACAATGAGCAGTTCTTC.

The chain couples TRBV5-1 to TRBJ2-5, with a tentative D call TRBD2 (6 bases). V shed 4 bases and J shed 1 base, with 14 bases lying between them. The CDR3 has 15 amino acids. Per the germline V gene, CDR1 is SGHRS and CDR2 is YFSETQ. The DNA for the CDR3 is TGCGCCAGCAGCGGCGGGACTGCGGGCCAAGAGACCCAGTACTTC. Encoded protein: CASSGGTAGQETQYF.

This clonotype was counted between two and nine times. The junction departs from the called germline gene at one end, perhaps through a read error. The chain links TRBV7-7 to TRBJ1-1; no clear D gene. Germline CDR1 reads SSHAT; CDR2 reads FNYEAQ (reference sequence). The CDR3 is made up of 13 amino acids. The CDR3 here is CASSLSLNTEAFF. The CDR3 DNA sequence: TGTGCTAGCAGCTTGAGCCTCAACACTGAAGCTTTCTTT.

The chain combines TRBV4-2 with TRBJ2-1; TRBD1 aligns across 8 bases. The CDR3 totals 16 residues. The germline V gene has CDR1 LGHNA and CDR2 YNFKEQ. The J segment lost 6 bases and the V segment lost 2 bases, leaving 9 bases of the junction unmatched. The CDR3 loop is CASSQFPGQAFNEQFF. The CDR3 DNA sequence: TGTGCCAGCAGCCAATTTCCGGGACAGGCGTTCAATGAGCAGTTCTTC.

The chain uses TRBV20-1 and TRBJ1-1; 8 bases agree with TRBD1. Trimming removed 5 bases from V and 4 bases from J; junction bases left unmatched: 6. The germline gives CDR1 DFQATT, CDR2 SNEGSKA (reference sequence). The CDR3 extends over 13 amino acids. DNA of the CDR3: TGCAGTGCTCCAACCGACAGGGGCACTGAAGCTTTCTTT. It yields the protein CSAPTDRGTEAFF.

This chain connects TRBV29-1 to TRBJ2-3, with D perhaps TRBD1 (6 bases). V was trimmed by 2 bases and J by 2 bases, leaving 11 bases between them. Germline-derived CDR1 and CDR2 are SQVTM and ANQGSEA. The CDR3 consists of 14 residues. The CDR3 reads CSVESTGHTDTQYF. CDR3 in DNA: TGCAGCGTTGAAAGCACAGGGCACACAGATACGCAGTATTTT.

The chain is built from TRBV7-2 and TRBJ2-3; 11 positions match TRBD2. CDR3 length: 16 residues. Germline V gene sequence: CDR1 SGHTA, CDR2 FQGNSA. The V gene end was trimmed by 5 bases and the J gene end by 4 bases; junction bases not matched to a gene: 8. CDR3 nucleotides: TGTGCCAGCAGCACCCAGACTAGCGGGATGCCAGATACGCAGTATTTT. Encoded protein: CASSTQTSGMPDTQYF. Full variable domain (remainder filled in from reference TRBV7-2 and TRBJ2-3): GAGVSQSPSNKVTEKGKDVELRCDPISGHTALYWYRQSLGQGLEFLIYFQGNSAPDKSGLPSDRFSAERTGGSVSTLTIQRTQQEDSAVYLCASSTQTSGMPDTQYFGPGTRLTVL.

The J gene is TRBJ2-5, the V gene TRBV7-2; D gene unclear. The CDR3 is made up of 13 amino acids. The V gene's germline CDR1 is SGHTA and CDR2 FQGNSA. With 0 bases removed from V and 5 bases from J, the gap between germline ends came to 7 bases. Here the CDR3 DNA reads TGTGCCAGCAGCTTAGCAGCTGGGGAGACCCAGTACTTC. Encoded protein: CASSLAAGETQYF.